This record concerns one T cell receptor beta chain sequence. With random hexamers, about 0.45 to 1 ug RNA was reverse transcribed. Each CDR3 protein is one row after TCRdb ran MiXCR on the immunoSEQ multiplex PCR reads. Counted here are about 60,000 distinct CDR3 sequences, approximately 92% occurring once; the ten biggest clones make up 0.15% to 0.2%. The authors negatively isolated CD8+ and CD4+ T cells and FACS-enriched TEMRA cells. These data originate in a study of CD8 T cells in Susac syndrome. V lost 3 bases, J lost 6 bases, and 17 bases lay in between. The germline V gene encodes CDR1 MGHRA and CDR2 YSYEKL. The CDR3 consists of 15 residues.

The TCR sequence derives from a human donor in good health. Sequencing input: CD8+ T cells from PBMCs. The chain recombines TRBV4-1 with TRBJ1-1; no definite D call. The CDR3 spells CASSQAGRFPAEAFF. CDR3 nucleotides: TGCGCCAGCAGCCAGGCGGGGAGATTTCCCGCTGAAGCTTTCTTT.